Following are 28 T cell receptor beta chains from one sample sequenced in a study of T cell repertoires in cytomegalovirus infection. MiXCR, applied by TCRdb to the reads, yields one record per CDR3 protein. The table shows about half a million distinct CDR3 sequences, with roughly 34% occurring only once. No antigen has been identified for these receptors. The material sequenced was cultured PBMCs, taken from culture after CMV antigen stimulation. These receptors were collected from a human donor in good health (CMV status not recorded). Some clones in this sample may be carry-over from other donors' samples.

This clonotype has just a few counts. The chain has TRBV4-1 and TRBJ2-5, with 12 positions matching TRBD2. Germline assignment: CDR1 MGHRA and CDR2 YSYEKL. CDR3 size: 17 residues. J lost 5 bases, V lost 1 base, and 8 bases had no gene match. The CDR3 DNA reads TGCGCCAGCAGCCAAGCTCTAGCGGGAGGGTTAGGCGAGACCCAGTACTTC. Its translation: CASSQALAGGLGETQYF.

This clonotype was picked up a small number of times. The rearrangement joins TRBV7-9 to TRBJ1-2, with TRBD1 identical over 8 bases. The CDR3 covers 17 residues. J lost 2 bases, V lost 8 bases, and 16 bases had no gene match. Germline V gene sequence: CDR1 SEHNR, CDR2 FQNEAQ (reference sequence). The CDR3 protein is CASGSWTGRAWNYGYTF. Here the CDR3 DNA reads TGTGCCAGCGGCTCCTGGACAGGGCGAGCCTGGAACTATGGCTACACCTTC.

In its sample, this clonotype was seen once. The CDR3 spells CSVGRAGRDNEQFF. In DNA form, the CDR3 reads TGCAGCGTTGGGCGAGCGGGGCGAGACAATGAGCAGTTCTTC. This chain connects TRBV29-1 to TRBJ2-1; 7 nucleotides match TRBD2. Germline lookup yields CDR1 SQVTM and CDR2 ANQGSEA. CDR3 length: 14 residues. The ends lost 4 bases at V and 5 bases at J; junction bases unmatched: 8.

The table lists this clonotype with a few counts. The CDR3 coding sequence is TGTGCCAGCAGTGAAGGAGGGCGAGGCTACACCTTC. Translation: CASSEGGRGYTF. V and J are TRBV25-1 and TRBJ1-2; D unclear. The CDR3 is made up of 12 amino acids. Between the trimmed V and J ends, which lost 2 bases and 8 bases, there was a span of 9 bases. Per germline, CDR1 MGHDK and CDR2 SYGVNS.

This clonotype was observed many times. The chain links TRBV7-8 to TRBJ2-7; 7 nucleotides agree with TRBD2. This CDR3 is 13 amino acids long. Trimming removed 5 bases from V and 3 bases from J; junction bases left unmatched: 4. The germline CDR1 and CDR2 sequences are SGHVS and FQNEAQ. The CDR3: CASSRDYFYEQYV. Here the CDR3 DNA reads TGTGCCAGCAGCCGGGACTACTTCTACGAGCAGTACGTC.

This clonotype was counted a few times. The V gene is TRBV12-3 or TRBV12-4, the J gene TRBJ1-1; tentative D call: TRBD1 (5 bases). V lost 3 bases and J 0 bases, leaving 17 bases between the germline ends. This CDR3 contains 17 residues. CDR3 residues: CASSLWGISPMNTEAFF. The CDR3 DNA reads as TGTGCCAGCAGTTTGTGGGGGATCTCCCCTATGAACACTGAAGCTTTCTTT.

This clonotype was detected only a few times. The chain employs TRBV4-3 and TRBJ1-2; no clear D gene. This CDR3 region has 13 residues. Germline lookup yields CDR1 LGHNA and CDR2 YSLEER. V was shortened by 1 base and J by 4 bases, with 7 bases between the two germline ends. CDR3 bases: TGCGCCAGCAGCCAAGCGGAACGCTATGGCTACACCTTC. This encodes CASSQAERYGYTF.

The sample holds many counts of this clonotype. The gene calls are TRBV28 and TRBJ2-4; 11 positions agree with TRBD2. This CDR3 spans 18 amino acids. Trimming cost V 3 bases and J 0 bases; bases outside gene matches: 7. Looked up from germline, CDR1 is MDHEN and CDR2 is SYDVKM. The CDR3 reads CASSFPRLAGLAKNIQYF. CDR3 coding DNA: TGTGCCAGCAGTTTCCCCCGACTAGCGGGACTAGCCAAAAACATTCAGTACTTC.

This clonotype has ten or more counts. The CDR3 region is CASSLTGGYTEAFF. The CDR3 region has the DNA TGTGCCAGCAGTTTAACGGGGGGCTATACTGAAGCTTTCTTT. The chain employs TRBV28 and TRBJ1-1, with D perhaps TRBD1 (6 bases). Trimming took 2 bases from V and 5 from J, leaving 12 bases between them. Per germline, CDR1 MDHEN and CDR2 SYDVKM. The CDR3 length is 14 residues.

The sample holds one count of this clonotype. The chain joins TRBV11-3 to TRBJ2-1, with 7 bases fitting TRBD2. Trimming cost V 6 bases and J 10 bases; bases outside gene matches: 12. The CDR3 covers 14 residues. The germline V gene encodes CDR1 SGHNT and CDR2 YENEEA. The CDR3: CASSQDGRGGEQFF. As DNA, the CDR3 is TGTGCCAGCAGTCAGGATGGGAGGGGAGGGGAGCAGTTCTTC.

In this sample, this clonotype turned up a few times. CDR3 residues: CATDSDGTPLHF. The CDR3 DNA is TGTGCCACTGACAGCGACGGGACACCCCTCCACTTT. This rearrangement joins TRBV10-3 to TRBJ1-6; tentative D call: TRBD1 (5 bases). Germline CDR1 reads ENHRY; CDR2 reads SYGVKD. The CDR3 has 12 amino acids. V was shortened by 10 bases and J by 11 bases, with 15 bases between the two germline ends.

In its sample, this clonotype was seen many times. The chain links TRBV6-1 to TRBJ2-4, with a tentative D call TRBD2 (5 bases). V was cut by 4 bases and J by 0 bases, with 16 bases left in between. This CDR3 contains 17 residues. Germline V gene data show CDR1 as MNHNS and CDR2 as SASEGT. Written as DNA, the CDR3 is TGTGCCAGCAGTGTCTCCCGGGGTTTAGTAGCCAAAAACATTCAGTACTTC. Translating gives CASSVSRGLVAKNIQYF.

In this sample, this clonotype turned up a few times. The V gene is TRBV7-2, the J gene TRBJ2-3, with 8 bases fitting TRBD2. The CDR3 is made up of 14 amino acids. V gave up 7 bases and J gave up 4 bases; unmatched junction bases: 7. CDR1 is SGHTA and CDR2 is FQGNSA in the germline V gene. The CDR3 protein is CASTPTSGSDTQYF. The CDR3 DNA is TGTGCCAGCACCCCAACTAGCGGATCAGATACGCAGTATTTT.

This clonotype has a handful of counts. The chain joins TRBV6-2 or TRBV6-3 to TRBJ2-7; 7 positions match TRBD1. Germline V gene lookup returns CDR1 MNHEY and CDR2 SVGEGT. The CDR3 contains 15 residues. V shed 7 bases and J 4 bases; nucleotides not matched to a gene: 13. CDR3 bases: TGTGCCAGCACTCGACACAGGGGCGCAGTTTACGAGCAGTACTTC. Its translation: CASTRHRGAVYEQYF.

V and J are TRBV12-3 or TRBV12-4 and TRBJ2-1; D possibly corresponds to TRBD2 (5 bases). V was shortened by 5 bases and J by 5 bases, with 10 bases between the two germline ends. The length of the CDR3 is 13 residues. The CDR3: CASSPDYDNEQFF. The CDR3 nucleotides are TGTGCCAGCAGTCCAGACTACGACAATGAGCAGTTCTTC.

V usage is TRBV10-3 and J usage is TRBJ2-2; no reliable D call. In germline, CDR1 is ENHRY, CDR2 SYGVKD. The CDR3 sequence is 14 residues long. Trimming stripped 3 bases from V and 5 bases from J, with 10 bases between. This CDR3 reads CAISENGNTGELFF. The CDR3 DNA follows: TGTGCCATCAGTGAAAACGGTAATACCGGGGAGCTGTTTTTT.

The CDR3 protein is CASRPAGPRSEQYV. The CDR3 DNA sequence: TGTGCCAGCAGACCCGCTGGACCCCGATCCGAGCAGTACGTC. The V call is TRBV6-1, the J call TRBJ2-7; D not certain. Trimming pared 6 bases from V and 6 bases from J, leaving 18 bases between. This CDR3 is built from 14 residues. Germline V gene sequence: CDR1 MNHNS, CDR2 SASEGT.

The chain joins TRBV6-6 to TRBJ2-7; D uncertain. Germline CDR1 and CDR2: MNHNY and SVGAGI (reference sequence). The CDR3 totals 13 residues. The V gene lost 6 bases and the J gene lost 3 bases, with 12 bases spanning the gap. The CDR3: CASSAPVVYEQYF. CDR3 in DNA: TGTGCCAGCAGCGCCCCGGTGGTCTACGAGCAGTACTTC.

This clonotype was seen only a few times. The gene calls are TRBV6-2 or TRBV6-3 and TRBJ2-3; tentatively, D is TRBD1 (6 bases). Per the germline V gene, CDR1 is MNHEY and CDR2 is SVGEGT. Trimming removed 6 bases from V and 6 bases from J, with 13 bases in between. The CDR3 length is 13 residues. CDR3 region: CASRKQGADTQYF. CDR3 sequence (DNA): TGTGCCAGCAGAAAACAGGGAGCGGATACGCAGTATTTT.

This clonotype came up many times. CDR3 in DNA: TGTGCCAGCAGCCGGTACAATGAGCAGTTCTTC. Its protein is CASSRYNEQFF. The rearrangement links TRBV6-5 to TRBJ2-1; no firm D call. V lost 6 bases, J lost 4 bases, and 4 bases lay in between. The CDR3 is 11 amino acids. Germline V gene lookup returns CDR1 MNHEY and CDR2 SVGAGI.

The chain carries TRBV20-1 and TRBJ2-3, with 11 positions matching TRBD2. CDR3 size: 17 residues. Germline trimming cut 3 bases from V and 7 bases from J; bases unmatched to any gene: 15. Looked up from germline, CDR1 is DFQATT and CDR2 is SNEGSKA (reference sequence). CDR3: CSARGASGGPNPHTQYF. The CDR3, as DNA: TGCAGTGCTAGGGGTGCTAGCGGGGGGCCCAATCCACATACGCAGTATTTT.

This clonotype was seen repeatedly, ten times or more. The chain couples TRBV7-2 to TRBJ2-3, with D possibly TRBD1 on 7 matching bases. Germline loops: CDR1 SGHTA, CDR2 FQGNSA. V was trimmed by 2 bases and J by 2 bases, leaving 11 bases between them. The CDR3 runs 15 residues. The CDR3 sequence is CASSLQGGTTDTQYF. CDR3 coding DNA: TGTGCCAGCAGCTTACAGGGGGGAACCACAGATACGCAGTATTTT. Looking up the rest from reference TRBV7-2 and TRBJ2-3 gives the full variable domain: GAGVSQSPSNKVTEKGKDVELRCDPISGHTALYWYRQSLGQGLEFLIYFQGNSAPDKSGLPSDRFSAERTGGSVSTLTIQRTQQEDSAVYLCASSLQGGTTDTQYFGPGTRLTVL.

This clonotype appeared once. CDR3 protein: CASSQDNVQARTF. CDR3 in DNA: TGCGCCAGCAGCCAAGATAATGTACAGGCTCGAACTTTC. This rearrangement joins TRBV4-1 to TRBJ2-6, with a weak D call TRBD1 (5 bases). The CDR3 is 13 amino acids. Between the trimmed V and J ends, which lost 0 bases and 19 bases, there was a span of 16 bases. CDR1 is MGHRA and CDR2 is YSYEKL in the germline V gene.

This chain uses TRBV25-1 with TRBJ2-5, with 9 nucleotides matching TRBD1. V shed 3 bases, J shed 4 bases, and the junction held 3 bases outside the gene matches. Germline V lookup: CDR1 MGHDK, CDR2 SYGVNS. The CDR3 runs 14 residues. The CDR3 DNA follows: TGTGCCAGCAGTGAGACGACAGGGGGAGAGACCCAGTACTTC. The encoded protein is CASSETTGGETQYF.

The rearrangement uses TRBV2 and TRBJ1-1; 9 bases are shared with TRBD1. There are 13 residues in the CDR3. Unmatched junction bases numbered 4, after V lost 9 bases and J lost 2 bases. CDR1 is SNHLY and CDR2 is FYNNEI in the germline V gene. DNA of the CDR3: TGTGCCAGATCGGGACAGGGAAACACTGAAGCTTTCTTT. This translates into CARSGQGNTEAFF.

The chain's CDR3 is CSVQAAPSSYNEQFF. The CDR3 coding sequence is TGCAGCGTCCAAGCGGCTCCCAGCTCCTACAATGAGCAGTTCTTC. The V and J genes are TRBV29-1 and TRBJ2-1; D might be TRBD2 (5 bases). The ends were cut back, 6 bases at V and 0 bases at J, with 15 bases in the middle. This CDR3 has 15 residues. Germline lookup yields CDR1 SQVTM and CDR2 ANQGSEA.

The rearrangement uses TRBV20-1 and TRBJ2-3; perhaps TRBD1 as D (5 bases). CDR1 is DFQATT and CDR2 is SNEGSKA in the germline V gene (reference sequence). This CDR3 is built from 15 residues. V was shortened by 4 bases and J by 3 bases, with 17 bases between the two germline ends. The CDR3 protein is CSAIPTLDITDTQYF. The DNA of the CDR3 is TGCAGTGCTATCCCCACCTTGGACATAACAGATACGCAGTATTTT.

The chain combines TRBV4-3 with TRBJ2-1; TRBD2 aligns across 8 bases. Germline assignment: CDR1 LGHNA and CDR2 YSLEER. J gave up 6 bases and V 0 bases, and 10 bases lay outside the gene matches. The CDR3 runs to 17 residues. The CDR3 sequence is CASSQEIVSGSLNEQFF. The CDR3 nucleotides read TGCGCCAGCAGCCAAGAGATAGTAAGCGGGAGCCTCAATGAGCAGTTCTTC.